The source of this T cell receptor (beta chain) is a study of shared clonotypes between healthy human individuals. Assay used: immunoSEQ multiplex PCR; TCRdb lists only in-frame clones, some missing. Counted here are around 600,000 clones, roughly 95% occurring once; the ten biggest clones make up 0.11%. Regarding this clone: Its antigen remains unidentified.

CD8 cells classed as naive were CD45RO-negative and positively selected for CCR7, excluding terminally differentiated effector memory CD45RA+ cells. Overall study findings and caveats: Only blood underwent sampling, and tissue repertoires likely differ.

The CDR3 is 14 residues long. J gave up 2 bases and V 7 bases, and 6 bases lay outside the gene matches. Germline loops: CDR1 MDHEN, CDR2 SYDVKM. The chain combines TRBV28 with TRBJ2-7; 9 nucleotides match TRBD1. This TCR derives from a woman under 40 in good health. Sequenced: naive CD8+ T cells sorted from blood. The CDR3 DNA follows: TGTGCCAGCACCTTGACAGGGGGACCCTACGAGCAGTACTTC. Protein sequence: CASTLTGGPYEQYF.